These T cell receptor beta chains were read from a single sample in a study of radiation and T cells in renal cell carcinoma. Method: immunoSEQ multiplex PCR; TCRdb's copy keeps in-frame clones and lacks some. The table has around 78,000 clones, roughly 87% seen once. Specimen: blood, collected from a patient whose treatment included radiotherapy and nephrectomy. These receptors came from a woman aged 70 to 79 with renal cell carcinoma. Both conserved end residues are part of each CDR3. Fields, in order: V gene, clone size, D gene, J gene, CDR3 DNA, CDR3 protein. The D gene is left open where the match is weak. Rows give clone size only sometimes, using once, few, many, or a class for an expanded clone.

V: TRBV6-5; size: once; D: TRBD2; J: TRBJ2-1; DNA: TGTGCCAGCAGTTACTCGGGGAGGGACAATGAGCAGTTCTTC; CDR3: CASSYSGRDNEQFF
V: TRBV15; size: NA; D: NA; J: TRBJ2-3; DNA: TGTGCCACCAGCATAAGACAGAGCCCGAGGAGCGATACGCAGTATTTT; CDR3: CATSIRQSPRSDTQYF
V: TRBV5-1; size: NA; D: TRBD1; J: TRBJ2-1; DNA: TGCGCCAGCAGCAGTAGCACAGGGGTCTCCAGCGAAGAGCAGTTCTTC; CDR3: CASSSSTGVSSEEQFF
V: TRBV29-1; size: NA; D: NA; J: TRBJ1-6; DNA: TGCAGCGTTGGATCGGGAGTTAATAATTCACCCCTCCACTTT; CDR3: CSVGSGVNNSPLHF
V: TRBV28; size: once; D: NA; J: TRBJ2-7; DNA: TGTGCCAGCAGTTTAAGGGGGGGGACCTACGAGCAGTACTTC; CDR3: CASSLRGGTYEQYF
V: TRBV7-2; size: NA; D: TRBD1; J: TRBJ1-1; DNA: TGTGCCAGCAGCAGAGTTGGCAGGGGGATAGGTGAAGCTTTCTTT; CDR3: CASSRVGRGIGEAFF
V: TRBV28; size: once; D: NA; J: TRBJ1-2; DNA: TGTGCCAGCAGGGTTCCGGGAGGGAACTATGGCTACACCTTC; CDR3: CASRVPGGNYGYTF
V: TRBV5-6; size: NA; D: NA; J: TRBJ2-4; DNA: TGTGCCAGCAGCTTGGACACCACTACAAACATTCAGTACTTC; CDR3: CASSLDTTTNIQYF
V: TRBV9; size: NA; D: NA; J: TRBJ1-6; DNA: TGTGCCAGCAGCGTAGAGGGGGACGGAAATTCACCCCTCCACTTT; CDR3: CASSVEGDGNSPLHF
V: TRBV2; size: NA; D: TRBD1; J: TRBJ1-2; DNA: TGTGCCAGCAGTTCCGGGACAGGAAGAACCTATGGCTACACCTTC; CDR3: CASSSGTGRTYGYTF
V: TRBV19; size: NA; D: NA; J: TRBJ1-2; DNA: TGTGCCAGTACCAGGGAGAGAGCTAACTATGGCTACACCTTC; CDR3: CASTRERANYGYTF
V: TRBV19; size: NA; D: NA; J: TRBJ2-1; DNA: TGTGCCAGTAGTATCGCCGGCAGGGCACAGTTCTTC; CDR3: CASSIAGRAQFF
V: TRBV10-3; size: NA; D: TRBD2; J: TRBJ2-3; DNA: TGTGCCATCAGGCCGCCCGGGGGGGGCACAGATACGCAGTATTTT; CDR3: CAIRPPGGGTDTQYF
V: TRBV5-6; size: few; D: NA; J: TRBJ1-1; DNA: TGTGCCAGCAGCTGGGGCCGGGCCACTGAAGCTTTCTTT; CDR3: CASSWGRATEAFF
V: TRBV27; size: NA; D: TRBD1; J: TRBJ2-7; DNA: TGTGCCAGCAGGGGAGGACAGGGTAACTACGAGCAGTACTTC; CDR3: CASRGGQGNYEQYF
V: TRBV6-5; size: NA; D: TRBD1; J: TRBJ2-2; DNA: TGTGCCAGCAGACGACAGGGCGGAGGCGCCGGGGAGCTGTTTTTT; CDR3: CASRRQGGGAGELFF
V: TRBV2; size: NA; D: NA; J: TRBJ2-5; DNA: TGTGCCAGCAGTGTCGACCTAGGGGAGACCCAGTACTTC; CDR3: CASSVDLGETQYF
V: TRBV11-3; size: NA; D: NA; J: TRBJ2-7; DNA: TGTGCCAGCAGCTTGATCGGGACGGGTACCTACGAGCAGTACTTC; CDR3: CASSLIGTGTYEQYF
V: TRBV19; size: NA; D: TRBD2; J: TRBJ2-7; DNA: TGTGCCAGTAGGAGGCAGGGACTAGGGCCAAGTGAGCAGTACTTC; CDR3: CASRRQGLGPSEQYF
V: TRBV5-6; size: NA; D: NA; J: TRBJ2-5; DNA: TGTGCCAGCAGCTTTAGAACTAGTCTCCTAAATATGGCCCAGTACTTC; CDR3: CASSFRTSLLNMAQYF
V: TRBV30; size: NA; D: NA; J: TRBJ2-5; DNA: TGTGCCTGGAGTTGGGGGCAAGAGACCCAGTACTTC; CDR3: CAWSWGQETQYF
V: TRBV30; size: NA; D: NA; J: TRBJ2-5; DNA: TGTGCCTGGAGCGCCGTCGGGGGCAGGGGATTCCAAGAGACCCAGTACTTC; CDR3: CAWSAVGGRGFQETQYF
V: TRBV29-1; size: NA; D: NA; J: TRBJ2-2; DNA: TGCAGCGTTTTCGTTAGTAGGTACACCGGGGAGCTGTTTTTT; CDR3: CSVFVSRYTGELFF
V: TRBV7-2; size: NA; D: NA; J: TRBJ2-7; DNA: TGTGCCAGCAGCCCCGCCCCCTACGAGCAGTACTTC; CDR3: CASSPAPYEQYF
V: TRBV7-3; size: NA; D: NA; J: TRBJ2-3; DNA: TGTGCCAGCAGCCGGGACCACACAGATACGCAGTATTTT; CDR3: CASSRDHTDTQYF
V: TRBV18; size: NA; D: TRBD1; J: TRBJ2-5; DNA: TGTGCCAGCTCAGCTAGAGGGACAGTCCAAGAGACCCAGTACTTC; CDR3: CASSARGTVQETQYF
V: TRBV5-4; size: once; D: NA; J: TRBJ1-4; DNA: TGTGCCAGCAGCTCGCCGGGGGCTAATGAAAAACTGTTTTTT; CDR3: CASSSPGANEKLFF
V: TRBV6-5; size: NA; D: NA; J: TRBJ2-5; DNA: TGTGCCAGCAGTTACAGCACCCCCGAAGAGACCCAGTACTTC; CDR3: CASSYSTPEETQYF
V: TRBV10-3; size: NA; D: NA; J: TRBJ1-1; DNA: TGTGCCATCAGATTCGGACAGGAAGCTTTCTTT; CDR3: CAIRFGQEAFF
V: TRBV19; size: NA; D: NA; J: TRBJ1-5; DNA: TGTGCCAGTAGGACCTTTAGCAATCAGCCCCAGCATTTT; CDR3: CASRTFSNQPQHF
V: TRBV7-9; size: NA; D: NA; J: TRBJ1-5; DNA: TGTGCCAGCAGTTCCACTGACGCCTATAGCAATCAGCCCCAGCATTTT; CDR3: CASSSTDAYSNQPQHF
V: TRBV6-4; size: NA; D: NA; J: TRBJ2-1; DNA: TGTGACCCGGGGGCCCCAGGTTTTGTACATGAGCAGTTCTTC; CDR3: CDPGAPGFVHEQFF
V: TRBV28; size: NA; D: NA; J: TRBJ2-2; DNA: TGTGCCAGCAGTCCACCGGGAACGAACACCGGGGAGCTGTTTTTT; CDR3: CASSPPGTNTGELFF
V: TRBV5-4; size: NA; D: TRBD1; J: TRBJ2-5; DNA: TGTGCCAGCACCCCGGACAGGGCGAAGGAGACCCAGTACTTC; CDR3: CASTPDRAKETQYF
V: TRBV2; size: NA; D: TRBD1; J: TRBJ1-4; DNA: TGTGCCAGTGCCAGGGGGGGAATTGAAAAACTGTTTTTT; CDR3: CASARGGIEKLFF
V: TRBV19; size: NA; D: NA; J: TRBJ2-1; DNA: TGTGCCAGTAGTATGCCCCAGGGTGCCGGGTACAATGAGCAGTTCTTC; CDR3: CASSMPQGAGYNEQFF
V: TRBV30; size: NA; D: NA; J: TRBJ1-5; DNA: TGTGCCGTGGGGCTGGAGCCCCAGCATTTT; CDR3: CAVGLEPQHF
V: TRBV7-6; size: NA; D: TRBD1; J: TRBJ2-3; DNA: TGTGCCAGCAGCTCTCAGACAGGGCAGGGAGATACGCAGTATTTT; CDR3: CASSSQTGQGDTQYF
V: TRBV7-3; size: NA; D: NA; J: TRBJ2-2; DNA: TGTGCCAGCAGCTCCTCGGGGAACACCGGGGAGCTGTTTTTT; CDR3: CASSSSGNTGELFF
V: TRBV11-2; size: NA; D: NA; J: TRBJ2-2; DNA: TGTGCCAGCAGCTTAACAGGCGCGAACACCGGGGAGCTGTTTTTT; CDR3: CASSLTGANTGELFF
V: TRBV4-3; size: NA; D: TRBD1; J: TRBJ1-2; DNA: TGCGCCAGCAGCCAAGATCAAACAGGGGCCTATGGCTACACCTTC; CDR3: CASSQDQTGAYGYTF
V: TRBV19; size: NA; D: NA; J: TRBJ1-1; DNA: TGTGCCAGTAGTAGGACGGGGAACACTGAAGCTTTCTTT; CDR3: CASSRTGNTEAFF
V: TRBV6-1; size: NA; D: NA; J: TRBJ1-1; DNA: TGTGCCAGCAGTGAACTGCGGTTGAACACTGAAGCTTTCTTT; CDR3: CASSELRLNTEAFF
V: TRBV9; size: NA; D: TRBD1; J: TRBJ2-7; DNA: TGTGCCAGCAGCTTCAGGACAGGGCTCGAGCAGTACTTC; CDR3: CASSFRTGLEQYF
V: TRBV30; size: few; D: NA; J: TRBJ1-1; DNA: TGTGCCTGGAAAGGGGGCACTGAAGCTTTCTTT; CDR3: CAWKGGTEAFF
V: TRBV30; size: once; D: NA; J: TRBJ1-3; DNA: TGTGCCTGGAGTTCCCGGGGGGCGCTAGGCGGAAACACCATATATTTT; CDR3: CAWSSRGALGGNTIYF
V: TRBV5-6; size: few; D: NA; J: TRBJ2-2; DNA: TGTGCCAGCACCCGGGACGTAGAGCTCGGGGAGCTGTTTTTT; CDR3: CASTRDVELGELFF
V: TRBV5-5; size: NA; D: NA; J: TRBJ1-6; DNA: TGTGCCAGCAGCCGGGGACCATTTATTGATAATTCACCCCTCCACTTT; CDR3: CASSRGPFIDNSPLHF
V: TRBV15; size: once; D: NA; J: TRBJ2-3; DNA: TGTGCCACCAGCAGCGGGGGGCAGGATACGCAGTATTTT; CDR3: CATSSGGQDTQYF
V: TRBV27; size: NA; D: TRBD2; J: TRBJ2-6; DNA: TGTGCCAGCAGTTTATTTAGCGGGGGGGCCTCTGGGGCCAACGTCCTGACTTTC; CDR3: CASSLFSGGASGANVLTF
V: TRBV11-3; size: NA; D: NA; J: TRBJ2-4; DNA: TGTGCCAGCAGCTTGACGGGACTAGCCAAAAACATTCAGTACTTC; CDR3: CASSLTGLAKNIQYF
V: TRBV15; size: NA; D: TRBD1; J: TRBJ2-7; DNA: TGTGCCACCAGCAGGGACAGGGGGCCCTACGAGCAGTACTTC; CDR3: CATSRDRGPYEQYF
V: TRBV15; size: NA; D: TRBD2; J: TRBJ2-7; DNA: TGTGCCACCAGCAGAGATAGCGGGGGGGCCAAGCAGTACTTC; CDR3: CATSRDSGGAKQYF
V: TRBV9; size: NA; D: TRBD1; J: TRBJ1-1; DNA: TGTGCCAGCAGCGTAGGACAGGGGTGGTTCACTGAAGCTTTCTTT; CDR3: CASSVGQGWFTEAFF
V: TRBV5-1; size: NA; D: NA; J: TRBJ1-1; DNA: TGCGCCAGCAGCTTGGGGAAGGGAGGGACTGAAGCTTTCTTT; CDR3: CASSLGKGGTEAFF